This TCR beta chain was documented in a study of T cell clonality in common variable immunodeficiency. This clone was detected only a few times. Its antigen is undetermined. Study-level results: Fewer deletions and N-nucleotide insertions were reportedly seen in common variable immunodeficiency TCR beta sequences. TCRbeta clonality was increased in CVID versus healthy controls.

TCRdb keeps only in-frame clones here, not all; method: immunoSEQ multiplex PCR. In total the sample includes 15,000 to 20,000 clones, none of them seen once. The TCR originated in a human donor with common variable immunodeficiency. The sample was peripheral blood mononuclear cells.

The sequenced part of the CDR3 DNA is TGTGCCAGTAGTACGCTCAGCGGGGGAGAGACC. Protein: CASSTLSGGET. The entire CDR3 sequence reads CASSTLSGGETQYF. The V and J genes are TRBV19 and TRBJ2-5; TRBD2 matches at 8 bases. Read sequence stops 3 residues before the CDR3 end, and the germline J gene provides the missing end. V lost 4 bases to trimming and J lost 4 bases; unmatched junction nucleotides: 5. This CDR3 comprises 14 residues. CDR1 and CDR2 (germline): LNHDA, SQIVND (reference sequence).